One and the same sample provided the 13 T cell receptor beta chains below, sequenced in a study of early T cells in non-severe SARS-CoV-2 infection. TCRdb independently ran MiXCR on the 5' RACE reads; one entry per CDR3 protein. The table includes tens of thousands of distinct CDR3 sequences, 12% detected once. Sequenced: whole blood. These TCRs come from an adult who was a healthcare worker with PCR-confirmed SARS-CoV-2 infection or an uninfected control (not recorded which).

The table lists this clonotype with a few counts. The chain uses TRBV7-6 and TRBJ1-1, with a possible D match to TRBD1 (5 bases). CDR3 length: 12 amino acids. CDR1 and CDR2 from the germline V gene are SGHVS and FNYEAQ. V was cut by 5 bases and J by 1 base, with 5 bases left in between. DNA of the CDR3: TGTGCCAGCAGCCAGGGGAACACTGAAGCTTTCTTT. Translation gives CASSQGNTEAFF.

This clonotype was counted only a few times. V is TRBV21-1 and J is TRBJ2-2; TRBD1 is the table's D call, not checked against the DNA. TRBV21-1 is a pseudogene segment. There are 15 residues in the CDR3. The CDR3 loop reads CASSRGVRDPGELFF. CDR3 sequence (DNA): TGTGCCAGCAGCCGCGGGGTGCGGGACCCCGGGGAGCTGTTTTTT.

The V gene is TRBV28, the J gene TRBJ2-1; D uncertain. V was pared by 6 bases and J by 6 bases, with 12 bases between. This CDR3 comprises 13 residues. Germline CDR1 and CDR2: MDHEN and SYDVKM. CDR3 amino acids: CASSQIVINEQFF. The CDR3 DNA follows: TGTGCCAGCAGCCAAATAGTAATCAATGAGCAGTTCTTC.

The sample holds many counts of this clonotype. The rearrangement joins TRBV21-1 to TRBJ2-1; the table's D call TRBD1 went unverified against the DNA. TRBV21-1 is marked as a pseudogene. CDR3 length: 16 residues. The chain's CDR3 is CASSKTGGPSYNEQFF. The CDR3 nucleotides are TGTGCCAGCAGCAAAACGGGGGGACCCTCCTACAATGAGCAGTTCTTC.

The J gene is TRBJ2-1, the V gene TRBV7-2; D might be TRBD1 (6 bases). The CDR3 sequence is 15 residues long. The V gene lost 2 bases and the J gene lost 7 bases, with 15 bases spanning the gap. Germline loops: CDR1 SGHTA, CDR2 FQGNSA. The CDR3 reads CASSLRDNRYNEQFF. In nucleotides, the CDR3 is TGTGCCAGCAGCTTAAGGGACAATCGTTATAATGAGCAGTTCTTC.

V usage is TRBV5-4 and J usage is TRBJ1-1, with a possible D match to TRBD1 (6 bases). V lost 1 base, J lost 4 bases, and 11 bases lay in between. Germline V gene lookup returns CDR1 SGHNT and CDR2 YYREEE (reference sequence). CDR3 length equals 14 residues. The CDR3 DNA follows: TGTGCCAGCAGCTTGAAGGGGGTGGGCACTGAAGCTTTCTTT. As protein: CASSLKGVGTEAFF. Looking up the rest from reference TRBV5-4 and TRBJ1-1 gives the full variable domain: ETGVTQSPTHLIKTRGQQVTLRCSSQSGHNTVSWYQQALGQGPQFIFQYYREEENGRGNFPPRFSGLQFPNYSSELNVNALELDDSALYLCASSLKGVGTEAFFGQGTRLTVV.

This clonotype was picked up many times. The chain combines TRBV7-2 with TRBJ2-3; D uncertain. The CDR3 loop spans 15 amino acids. Trimming shortened V by 1 base and J by 1 base, and 9 bases separated the two germline ends. Germline assignment: CDR1 SGHTA and CDR2 FQGNSA. CDR3 nucleotides: TGTGCCAGCAGCTTAGGGGTAGTGGGCACAGATACGCAGTATTTT. Protein sequence: CASSLGVVGTDTQYF.

In this sample, this clonotype turned up many times. This chain joins TRBV29-1 and TRBJ2-2; D uncertain. V was trimmed by 6 bases and J by 5 bases, leaving 16 bases between them. Germline V CDR1 and CDR2: SQVTM, ANQGSEA. The CDR3 runs to 14 residues. The CDR3 DNA follows: TGCAGCGTGGCGGCGGATCTACGTACCGGGGAGCTGTTTTTT. Amino acid sequence: CSVAADLRTGELFF.

This chain links TRBV5-1 with TRBJ2-7, with 7 bases lining up with TRBD2. Unmatched junction bases numbered 18, after V lost 2 bases and J lost 7 bases. The CDR3 extends over 17 amino acids. Germline V lookup: CDR1 SGHRS, CDR2 YFSETQ. CDR3: CASSFLIGTGGSGEQYF. The CDR3 DNA reads TGCGCCAGCAGCTTCCTCATCGGGACTGGCGGGAGTGGGGAGCAGTACTTC.

The chain is built from TRBV4-2 and TRBJ1-1; D gene ambiguous. The CDR3 has 15 residues. V lost 1 base, J lost 4 bases, and 13 bases lay in between. CDR1 is LGHNA, CDR2 YNFKEQ, per germline. CDR3 nucleotides: TGTGCCAGCAGCCAAGGAGGGCTGCTGGGCACTGAAGCTTTCTTT. Residues: CASSQGGLLGTEAFF.

CDR3 sequence (DNA): TGTGCCAGCAGCTTATTAGGGACCTCTGGGGCCAACGTCCTGACTTTC. Its translation: CASSLLGTSGANVLTF. This chain joins TRBV11-1 and TRBJ2-6, with D perhaps assigned TRBD1 or TRBD2 (5 bases each). V gave up 2 bases and J gave up 0 bases, with 8 bases separating them. Germline CDR1 reads SGHAT; CDR2 reads FQDESV (reference sequence). The CDR3 contains 16 residues.

The chain recombines TRBV9 with TRBJ2-7; D tentatively reads TRBD1 or TRBD2 (5 bases each). Per germline, CDR1 SGDLS and CDR2 YYNGEE. V was clipped by 3 bases and J by 2 bases, with 12 bases between them. The CDR3 extends over 14 amino acids. The CDR3 region is CASSGGTVAYEQYF. The CDR3 DNA is TGTGCCAGCAGCGGAGGGACGGTGGCCTACGAGCAGTACTTC.

This clonotype was seen only a few times. This chain uses TRBV18 with TRBJ2-7, with 7 bases identical to TRBD1. The CDR3 is 13 amino acids. The J segment lost 6 bases and the V segment lost 3 bases, leaving 5 bases of the junction unmatched. The germline gives CDR1 KGHSH, CDR2 LQKENI. The CDR3 sequence: CASSPTGELEQYF. CDR3 DNA: TGTGCCAGCTCACCCACAGGGGAGCTCGAGCAGTACTTC.